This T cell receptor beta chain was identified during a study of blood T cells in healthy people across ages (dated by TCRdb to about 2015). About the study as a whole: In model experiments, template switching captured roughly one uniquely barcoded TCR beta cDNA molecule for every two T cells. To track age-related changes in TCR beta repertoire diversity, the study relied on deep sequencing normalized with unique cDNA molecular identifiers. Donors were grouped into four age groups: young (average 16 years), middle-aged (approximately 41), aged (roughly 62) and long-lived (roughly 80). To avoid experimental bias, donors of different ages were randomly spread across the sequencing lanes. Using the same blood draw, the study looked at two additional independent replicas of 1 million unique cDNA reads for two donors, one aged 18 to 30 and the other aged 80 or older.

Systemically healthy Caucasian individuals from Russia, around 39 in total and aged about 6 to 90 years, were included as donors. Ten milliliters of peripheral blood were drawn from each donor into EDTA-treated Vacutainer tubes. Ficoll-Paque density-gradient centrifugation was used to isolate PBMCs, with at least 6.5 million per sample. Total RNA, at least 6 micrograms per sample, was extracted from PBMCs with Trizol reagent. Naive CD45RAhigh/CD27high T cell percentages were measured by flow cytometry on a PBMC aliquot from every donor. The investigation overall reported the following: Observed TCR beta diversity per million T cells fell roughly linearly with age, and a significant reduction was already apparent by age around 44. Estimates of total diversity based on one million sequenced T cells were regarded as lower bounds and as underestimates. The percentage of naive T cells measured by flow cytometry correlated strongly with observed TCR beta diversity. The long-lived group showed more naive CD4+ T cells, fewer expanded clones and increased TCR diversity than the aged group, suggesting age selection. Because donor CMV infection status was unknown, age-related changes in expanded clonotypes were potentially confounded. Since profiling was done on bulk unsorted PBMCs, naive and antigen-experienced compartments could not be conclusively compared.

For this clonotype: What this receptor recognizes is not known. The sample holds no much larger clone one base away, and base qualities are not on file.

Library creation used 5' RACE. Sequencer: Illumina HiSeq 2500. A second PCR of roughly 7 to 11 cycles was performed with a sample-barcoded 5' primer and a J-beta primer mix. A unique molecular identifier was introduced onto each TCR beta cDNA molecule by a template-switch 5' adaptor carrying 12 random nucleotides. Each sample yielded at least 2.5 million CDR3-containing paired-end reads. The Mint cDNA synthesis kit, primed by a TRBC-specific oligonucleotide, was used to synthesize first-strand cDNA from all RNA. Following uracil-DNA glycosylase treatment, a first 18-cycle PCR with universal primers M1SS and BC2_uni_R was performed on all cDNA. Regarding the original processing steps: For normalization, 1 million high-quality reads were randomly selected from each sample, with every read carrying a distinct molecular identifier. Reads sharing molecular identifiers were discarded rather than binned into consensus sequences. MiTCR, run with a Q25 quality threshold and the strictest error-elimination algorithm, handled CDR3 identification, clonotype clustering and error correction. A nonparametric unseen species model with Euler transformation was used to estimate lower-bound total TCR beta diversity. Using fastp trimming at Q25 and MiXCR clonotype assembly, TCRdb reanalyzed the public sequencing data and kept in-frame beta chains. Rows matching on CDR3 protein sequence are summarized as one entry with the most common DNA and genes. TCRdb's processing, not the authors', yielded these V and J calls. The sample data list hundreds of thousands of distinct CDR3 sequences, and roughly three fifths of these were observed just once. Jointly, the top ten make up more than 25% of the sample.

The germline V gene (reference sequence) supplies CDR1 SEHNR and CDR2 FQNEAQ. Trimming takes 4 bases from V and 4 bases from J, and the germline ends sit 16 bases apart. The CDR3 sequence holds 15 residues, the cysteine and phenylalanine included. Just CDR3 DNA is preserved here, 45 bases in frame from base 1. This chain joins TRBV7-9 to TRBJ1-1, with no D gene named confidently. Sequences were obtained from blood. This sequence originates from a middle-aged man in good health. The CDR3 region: CASSYLEFASTEAFF. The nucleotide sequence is TGTGCCAGCAGCTATCTAGAATTTGCCAGCACTGAAGCTTTCTTT.